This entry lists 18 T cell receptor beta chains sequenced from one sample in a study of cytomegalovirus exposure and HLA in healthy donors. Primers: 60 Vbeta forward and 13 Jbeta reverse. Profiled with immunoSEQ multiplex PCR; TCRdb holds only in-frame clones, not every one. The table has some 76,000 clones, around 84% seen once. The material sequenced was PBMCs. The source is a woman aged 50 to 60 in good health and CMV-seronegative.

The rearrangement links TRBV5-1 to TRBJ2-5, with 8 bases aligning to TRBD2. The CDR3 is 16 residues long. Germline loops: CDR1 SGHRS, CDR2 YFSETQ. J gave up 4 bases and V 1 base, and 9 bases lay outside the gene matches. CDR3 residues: CASSLSRAGGGETQYF. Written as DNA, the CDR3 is TGCGCCAGCAGCTTGAGTCGGGCGGGAGGCGGAGAGACCCAGTACTTC. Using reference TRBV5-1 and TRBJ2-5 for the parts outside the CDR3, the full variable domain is KAGVTQTPRYLIKTRGQQVTLSCSPISGHRSVSWYQQTPGQGLQFLFEYFSETQRNKGNFPGRFSGRQFSNSRSEMNVSTLELGDSALYLCASSLSRAGGGETQYFGPGTRLLVL.

Here the CDR3 reads CASQLNSNQPQHF. DNA of the CDR3: TGTGCCAGCCAACTAAATAGCAATCAGCCCCAGCATTTT. V gene TRBV28 combines with J gene TRBJ1-5; D is ambiguous. CDR3 length: 13 amino acids. Germline V CDR1 and CDR2: MDHEN, SYDVKM. Trimming removed 8 bases at V and 0 bases at J, with 8 bases between. Full variable domain (rest looked up from reference TRBV28 and TRBJ1-5): DVKVTQSSRYLVKRTGEKVFLECVQDMDHENMFWYRQDPGLGLRLIYFSYDVKMKEKGDIPEGYSVSREKKERFSLILESASTNQTSMYLCASQLNSNQPQHFGDGTRLSIL.

Here the CDR3 reads CATRQGIEETQYF. In DNA, the CDR3 is TGTGCCACCAGGCAGGGCATTGAGGAGACCCAGTACTTC. V gene TRBV15 combines with J gene TRBJ2-5; a possible D gene is TRBD1 (5 bases). CDR1 and CDR2 (germline): LNHNV, YYDKDF (reference sequence). Trimming removed 6 bases from V and 5 bases from J, with 13 bases in between. The CDR3 runs to 13 residues.

The CDR3 DNA is TGTGCCAGCAGCGGGGGGGAGGGGGGGAACACTGAAGCTTTCTTT. Residues: CASSGGEGGNTEAFF. The chain employs TRBV2 and TRBJ1-1; TRBD1 might be the D (6 bases). Trimming took off 6 bases at V and 1 base at J, with 15 bases between the two ends. The CDR3 consists of 15 residues. Looked up from germline, CDR1 is SNHLY and CDR2 is FYNNEI.

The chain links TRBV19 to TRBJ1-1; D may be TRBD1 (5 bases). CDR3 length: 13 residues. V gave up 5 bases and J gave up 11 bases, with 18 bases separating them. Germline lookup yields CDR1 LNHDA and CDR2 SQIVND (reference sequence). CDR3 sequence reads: CASSPTGTHGAFF. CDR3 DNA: TGTGCCAGTAGTCCCACGGGGACTCACGGGGCTTTCTTT.

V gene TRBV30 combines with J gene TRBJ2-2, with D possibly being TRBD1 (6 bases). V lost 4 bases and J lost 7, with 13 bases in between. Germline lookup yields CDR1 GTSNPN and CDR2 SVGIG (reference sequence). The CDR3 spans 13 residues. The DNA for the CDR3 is TGTGCCTGGAAGCAGGGGCCGGGCGGGGAGCTGTTTTTT. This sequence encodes CAWKQGPGGELFF.

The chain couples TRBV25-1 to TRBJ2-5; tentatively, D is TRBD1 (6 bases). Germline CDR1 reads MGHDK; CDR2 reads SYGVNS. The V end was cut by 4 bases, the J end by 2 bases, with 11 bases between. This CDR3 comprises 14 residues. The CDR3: CASSVQGRQETQYF. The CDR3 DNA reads TGTGCCAGCAGTGTACAGGGACGGCAAGAGACCCAGTACTTC.

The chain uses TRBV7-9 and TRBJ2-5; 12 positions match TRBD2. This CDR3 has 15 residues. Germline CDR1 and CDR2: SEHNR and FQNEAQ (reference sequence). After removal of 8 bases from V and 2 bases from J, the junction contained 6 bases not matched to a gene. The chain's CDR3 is CASSLTSGGQETQYF. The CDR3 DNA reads TGTGCCAGCTCCCTGACTAGCGGGGGTCAAGAGACCCAGTACTTC.

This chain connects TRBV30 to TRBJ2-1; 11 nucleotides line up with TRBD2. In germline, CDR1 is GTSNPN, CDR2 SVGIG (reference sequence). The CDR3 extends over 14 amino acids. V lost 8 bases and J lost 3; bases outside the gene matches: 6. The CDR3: CAQTGLAGYNEQFF. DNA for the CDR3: TGTGCCCAAACCGGACTAGCGGGCTACAATGAGCAGTTCTTC.

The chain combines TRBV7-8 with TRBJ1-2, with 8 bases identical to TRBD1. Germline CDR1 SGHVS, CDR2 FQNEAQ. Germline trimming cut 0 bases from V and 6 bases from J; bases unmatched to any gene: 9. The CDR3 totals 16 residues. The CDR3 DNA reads TGTGCCAGCAGCTTAGCGGGGCAGGGGGCACAGAATGGCTACACCTTC. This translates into CASSLAGQGAQNGYTF.

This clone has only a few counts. DNA for the CDR3: TGTGCCAGCAGCTTGGGGGCGACCCAAAACATTCAGTACTTC. It encodes CASSLGATQNIQYF. The chain carries TRBV5-6 and TRBJ2-4; no clear D. The V gene lost 0 bases and the J gene lost 5 bases, with 9 bases spanning the gap. CDR1 and CDR2 from the germline V gene are SGHDT and YYEEEE. The CDR3 sequence is 14 residues long.

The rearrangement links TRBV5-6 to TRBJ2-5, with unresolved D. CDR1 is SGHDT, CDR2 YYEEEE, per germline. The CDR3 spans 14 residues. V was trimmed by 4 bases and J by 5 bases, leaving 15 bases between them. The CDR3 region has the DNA TGTGCCAGCAGCCTAATATCAGGCCCGGAGACCCAGTACTTC. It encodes CASSLISGPETQYF.

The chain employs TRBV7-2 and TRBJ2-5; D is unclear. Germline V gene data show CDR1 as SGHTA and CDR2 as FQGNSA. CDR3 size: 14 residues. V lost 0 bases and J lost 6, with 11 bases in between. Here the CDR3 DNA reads TGTGCCAGCAGCTTAGCGAACACAGCCAAGACCCAGTACTTC. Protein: CASSLANTAKTQYF.

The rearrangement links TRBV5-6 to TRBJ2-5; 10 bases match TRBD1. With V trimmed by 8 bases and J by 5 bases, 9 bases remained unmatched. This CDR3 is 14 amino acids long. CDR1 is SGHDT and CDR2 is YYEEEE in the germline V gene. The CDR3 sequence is CASHTGTGVETQYF. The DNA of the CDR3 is TGTGCCAGTCATACCGGGACAGGGGTGGAGACCCAGTACTTC.

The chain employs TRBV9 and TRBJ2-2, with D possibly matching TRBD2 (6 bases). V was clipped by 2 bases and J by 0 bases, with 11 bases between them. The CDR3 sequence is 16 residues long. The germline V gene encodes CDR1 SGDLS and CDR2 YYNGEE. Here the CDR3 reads CASSVGGTANTGELFF. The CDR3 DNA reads TGTGCCAGCAGCGTCGGGGGTACCGCGAACACCGGGGAGCTGTTTTTT.

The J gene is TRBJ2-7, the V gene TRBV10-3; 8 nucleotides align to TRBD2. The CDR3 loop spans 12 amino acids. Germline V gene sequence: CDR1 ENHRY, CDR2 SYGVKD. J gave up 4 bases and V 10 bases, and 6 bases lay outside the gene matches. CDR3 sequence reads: CATGAGGYEQYV. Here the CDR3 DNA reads TGTGCCACCGGGGCGGGGGGATACGAGCAGTACGTC.

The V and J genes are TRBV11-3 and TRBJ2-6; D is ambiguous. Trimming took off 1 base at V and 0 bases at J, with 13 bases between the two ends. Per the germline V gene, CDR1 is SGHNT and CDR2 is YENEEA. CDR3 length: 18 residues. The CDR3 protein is CASSLGAGSVSGANVLTF. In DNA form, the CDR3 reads TGTGCCAGCAGCTTAGGGGCAGGTTCGGTCTCTGGGGCCAACGTCCTGACTTTC.

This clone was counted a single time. The CDR3 bases are TGTGCCAGCAGCTCCGACCCATGGGGCGACGAGCAGTACTTC. The encoded protein is CASSSDPWGDEQYF. This chain uses TRBV5-6 with TRBJ2-7; TRBD1 might be the D (5 bases). The CDR3 runs 14 residues. The germline V gene has CDR1 SGHDT and CDR2 YYEEEE. The ends were cut back, 3 bases at V and 5 bases at J, with 15 bases in the middle.